The clone carrying this TCR beta chain was counted many times. This specimen belongs to a study of CD8 T cells in ankylosing spondylitis. One entry per CDR3 protein results from TCRdb running MiXCR on the 5' RACE reads. Found here are roughly 230,000 distinct CDR3 sequences, roughly 8.2% of them singletons; the top ten hold 4.8%. The clonotype originates from a female donor with ankylosing spondylitis or in good health (not recorded which). Sequencing was done on a sample of blood, either unsorted or a sorted T cell fraction (not recorded which).

The CDR3 region is CASSYSVRDTNYGYTF. The DNA of the CDR3 is TGTGCCAGCAGTTACTCTGTCCGGGACACTAACTATGGCTACACCTTC. V usage is TRBV6-5 and J usage is TRBJ1-2; D is possibly TRBD1 (6 bases). This CDR3 region has 16 residues. The germline V gene has CDR1 MNHEY and CDR2 SVGAGI. The ends were cut back, 0 bases at V and 0 bases at J, with 11 bases in the middle.